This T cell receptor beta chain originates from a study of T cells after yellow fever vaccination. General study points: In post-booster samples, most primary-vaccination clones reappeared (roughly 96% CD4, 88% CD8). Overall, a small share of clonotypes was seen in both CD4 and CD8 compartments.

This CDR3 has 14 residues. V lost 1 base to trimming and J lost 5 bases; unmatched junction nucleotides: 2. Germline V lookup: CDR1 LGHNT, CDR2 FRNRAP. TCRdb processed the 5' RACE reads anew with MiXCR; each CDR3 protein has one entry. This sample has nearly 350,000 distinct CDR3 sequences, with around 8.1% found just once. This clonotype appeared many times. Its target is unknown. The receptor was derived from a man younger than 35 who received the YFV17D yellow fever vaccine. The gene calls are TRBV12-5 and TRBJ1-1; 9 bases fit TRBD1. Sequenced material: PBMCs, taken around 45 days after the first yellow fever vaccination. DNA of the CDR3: TGTGCTAGTGGTTTGGGGACAGGGGTTACTGAAGCTTTCTTT. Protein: CASGLGTGVTEAFF.